One sample yielded the 28 T cell receptor beta chains listed below, sequenced in a study of T cell changes during pregnancy in multiple sclerosis. The table came from immunoSEQ multiplex PCR; TCRdb's copy has only in-frame clones and leaves some out. The repertoire consists of about 40,000 clones, with 80% to 90% occurring once and the leading ten covering roughly 4.9%. The source material was peripheral blood, sampled in the first trimester of pregnancy. All receptors derive from a female donor in good health, enrolled as a control in a pregnancy study.

Judged by abundance, this clone is medium-sized. The V call is TRBV2, the J call TRBJ1-6; 8 nucleotides align to TRBD1. From germline, CDR1 is SNHLY and CDR2 FYNNEI. J gave up 0 bases and V 8 bases, and 12 bases lay outside the gene matches. The CDR3 has 18 amino acids. CDR3 nucleotide sequence: TGTGCCAGCGGCTCCGACAGGGGCGACAGCTCCTATAATTCACCCCTCCACTTT. Translation gives CASGSDRGDSSYNSPLHF.

This chain links TRBV7-6 with TRBJ1-5; 8 bases line up with TRBD1. Germline V lookup: CDR1 SGHVS, CDR2 FNYEAQ. This CDR3 is 15 amino acids long. The V segment lost 0 bases and the J segment 6 bases; nucleotides outside the gene matches: 4. DNA for the CDR3: TGTGCCAGCAGCTTAGCGTCAGGGGGCGGTCAGCCCCAGCATTTT. It translates to CASSLASGGGQPQHF. Together with reference TRBV7-6 and TRBJ1-5, the CDR3 gives the full variable domain: GAGVSQSPRYKVTKRGQDVALRCDPISGHVSLYWYRQALGQGPEFLTYFNYEAQQDKSGLPNDRFSAERPEGSISTLTIQRTEQRDSAMYRCASSLASGGGQPQHFGDGTRLSIL.

The rearrangement joins TRBV19 to TRBJ2-6, with a tentative D call TRBD1 (5 bases). Trimming shortened V by 5 bases and J by 0 bases, and 20 bases separated the two germline ends. The CDR3 covers 19 residues. CDR1 is LNHDA, CDR2 SQIVND, per germline (reference sequence). The CDR3 here is CASSEAFTGPGSGANVLTF. DNA of the CDR3: TGTGCCAGTAGTGAGGCTTTTACAGGTCCCGGCTCTGGGGCCAACGTCCTGACTTTC.

This clone was counted between two and nine times. The chain joins TRBV5-6 to TRBJ2-7; 10 bases are a match to TRBD1. Germline V CDR1 and CDR2: SGHDT, YYEEEE. The CDR3 spans 13 residues. J was trimmed by 4 bases and V by 6 bases; bases with no gene match: 4. CDR3 sequence reads: CASTWTGGYEQYF. The CDR3 region has the DNA TGTGCCAGCACCTGGACAGGGGGTTACGAGCAGTACTTC.

The chain employs TRBV7-9 and TRBJ1-2; D possibly corresponds to TRBD1 (5 bases). With 1 base removed from V and 3 bases from J, the gap between germline ends came to 9 bases. CDR3 size: 14 residues. The germline V gene encodes CDR1 SEHNR and CDR2 FQNEAQ (reference sequence). CDR3 sequence reads: CASSLGREDYGYTF. CDR3 DNA: TGTGCCAGCAGCTTAGGCAGGGAGGACTATGGCTACACCTTC.

The genes are TRBV11-2 and TRBJ1-1, with a possible D match to TRBD1 (6 bases). The germline V and J ends were trimmed by 1 base and 7 bases, with 16 bases remaining between them. Germline CDR1 reads SGHAT; CDR2 reads FQNNGV. The CDR3 loop spans 15 amino acids. CDR3 in amino acids: CASSLALRGLGEAFF. The CDR3 DNA reads TGTGCCAGCAGCTTAGCCCTCAGGGGCTTAGGTGAAGCTTTCTTT.

This rearrangement joins TRBV11-2 to TRBJ2-7, with D perhaps matching TRBD1 (6 bases). Between the trimmed V and J ends, which lost 1 base and 7 bases, there was a span of 14 bases. In germline, CDR1 is SGHAT, CDR2 FQNNGV. This CDR3 comprises 14 residues. The DNA of the CDR3 is TGTGCCAGCAGCTTAGGGGTGGGACAATGGGAGCAGTACTTC. This gives the protein CASSLGVGQWEQYF. The entire variable domain, with the rest obtained from reference TRBV11-2 and TRBJ2-7, is as follows: EAGVAQSPRYKIIEKRQSVAFWCNPISGHATLYWYQQILGQGPKLLIQFQNNGVVDDSQLPKDRFSAERLKGVDSTLKIQPAKLEDSAVYLCASSLGVGQWEQYFGPGTRLTVT.

The V call is TRBV9, the J call TRBJ2-1; D may be TRBD2 (5 bases). Trimming left V 4 bases short and J 4 bases short, with 15 bases between. The CDR3 contains 15 residues. Germline V gives CDR1 SGDLS, CDR2 YYNGEE. This CDR3 is CASSTSSSRYNEQFF. The CDR3, as DNA: TGTGCCAGCAGCACTTCTAGCTCACGATACAATGAGCAGTTCTTC.

This clone has just a few counts. This sequence joins TRBV29-1 and TRBJ1-2; 7 bases agree with TRBD1. The CDR3 extends over 12 amino acids. The germline gives CDR1 SQVTM, CDR2 ANQGSEA. V lost 4 bases to trimming and J lost 6 bases; unmatched junction nucleotides: 5. The CDR3 coding sequence is TGCAGCGTTGTGGCGGGACAGAATGGCTACACCTTC. As protein: CSVVAGQNGYTF.

This chain uses TRBV6-5 with TRBJ2-3, with D possibly being TRBD2 (6 bases). The CDR3 covers 15 residues. The ends were cut back, 0 bases at V and 4 bases at J, with 11 bases in the middle. Looked up from germline, CDR1 is MNHEY and CDR2 is SVGAGI. CDR3 region: CASSYSEGGPDTQYF. Written as DNA, the CDR3 is TGTGCCAGCAGTTACTCGGAGGGAGGCCCAGATACGCAGTATTTT.

V is TRBV9 and J is TRBJ2-5; weak D call: TRBD2 (7 bases). CDR1 is SGDLS and CDR2 is YYNGEE in the germline V gene. V lost 4 bases and J lost 5, with 21 bases in between. This CDR3 has 16 amino acids. The CDR3 reads CASSHNRRGGVETQYF. CDR3 in DNA: TGTGCCAGCAGCCACAACCGAAGGGGGGGAGTGGAGACCCAGTACTTC.

The V gene is TRBV25-1, the J gene TRBJ1-6; possible D gene TRBD1, 6 bases. Germline lookup yields CDR1 MGHDK and CDR2 SYGVNS. Trimming removed 7 bases at V and 10 bases at J, with 17 bases between. The CDR3 has 14 amino acids. The CDR3 region is CASTDSLKGSPLHF. For the CDR3, the DNA is TGTGCCAGCACGGACAGCCTCAAGGGATCACCCCTCCACTTT.

V and J are TRBV6-1 and TRBJ1-3; no reliable D call. CDR1 and CDR2 (germline): MNHNS, SASEGT. The CDR3 loop spans 15 amino acids. Trimming pared 1 base from V and 0 bases from J, leaving 7 bases between. The CDR3 DNA is TGTGCCAGCAGTGAAGGTCACTACTCTGGAAACACCATATATTTT. It encodes CASSEGHYSGNTIYF.

CDR3 protein: CAIGGGSSGNTIYF. The DNA of the CDR3 is TGTGCCATAGGCGGAGGGAGCTCTGGAAACACCATATATTTT. The chain combines TRBV10-3 with TRBJ1-3; D is uncertain. V lost 9 bases, J lost 0 bases, and 12 bases lay in between. The germline V gene has CDR1 ENHRY and CDR2 SYGVKD. CDR3 length: 14 amino acids.

The chain has TRBV5-8 and TRBJ1-6; the match to TRBD1 covers 10 bases. CDR3 length equals 14 residues. Germline V gives CDR1 SGHTS, CDR2 YDEGEE. J gave up 13 bases and V 3 bases, and 7 bases lay outside the gene matches. Here the CDR3 DNA reads TGTGCCAGCAGCTCCAGGGACAGGGGTGCGCCCCTCCACTTT. This sequence encodes CASSSRDRGAPLHF.

This clone was observed a single time. This chain uses TRBV29-1 with TRBJ2-7; 7 bases are a match to TRBD1. With 6 bases clipped from V and 2 bases from J, the junction kept 4 bases outside the gene matches. Germline-derived CDR1 and CDR2 are SQVTM and ANQGSEA. The CDR3 covers 12 residues. CDR3 region: CSVVDRAYEQYF. CDR3 DNA sequence: TGCAGCGTCGTCGACAGGGCCTACGAGCAGTACTTC.

Sample share makes this clone medium-sized. The chain has TRBV4-2 and TRBJ2-7; perhaps TRBD2 as D (6 bases). CDR3 size: 15 residues. V lost 0 bases, J lost 0 bases, and 9 bases lay in between. Looked up from germline, CDR1 is LGHNA and CDR2 is YNFKEQ. The CDR3 loop is CASSQDLASSYEQYF. CDR3 nucleotides: TGTGCCAGCAGCCAAGATCTAGCGAGCTCCTACGAGCAGTACTTC.

The gene calls are TRBV11-3 and TRBJ1-6; no firm D call. Germline CDR1 is SGHNT and CDR2 is YENEEA. Trimming left V 8 bases short and J 7 bases short, with 15 bases between. The CDR3 has 14 amino acids. The CDR3 sequence: CASSSRGLNSPLHF. The CDR3 DNA sequence: TGTGCCAGCTCTTCTCGAGGGTTGAATTCACCCCTCCACTTT.

The sample holds a few counts of this clone. The chain carries TRBV15 and TRBJ2-2; a weak D match, TRBD2 (6 bases). The germline V gene has CDR1 LNHNV and CDR2 YYDKDF (reference sequence). Trimming took off 0 bases at V and 4 bases at J, with 9 bases between the two ends. This CDR3 spans 15 amino acids. The CDR3: CATSRDGGPTGELFF. The CDR3 nucleotides read TGTGCCACCAGCAGAGATGGAGGGCCCACCGGGGAGCTGTTTTTT.

This clone was counted a single time. The V call is TRBV5-6, the J call TRBJ1-3, with a tentative D call TRBD1 (6 bases). V was trimmed by 6 bases and J by 2 bases, leaving 15 bases between them. The germline gives CDR1 SGHDT, CDR2 YYEEEE. CDR3 size: 15 residues. CDR3 nucleotide sequence: TGTGCCAGCACCTTAACAGGGAACCCTGGAAACACCATATATTTT. It translates to CASTLTGNPGNTIYF. Variable domain in full (rest from reference TRBV5-6 and TRBJ1-3): DAGVTQSPTHLIKTRGQQVTLRCSPKSGHDTVSWYQQALGQGPQFIFQYYEEEERQRGNFPDRFSGHQFPNYSSELNVNALLLGDSALYLCASTLTGNPGNTIYFGEGSWLTVV.

The V gene is TRBV9, the J gene TRBJ2-2; D is undetermined. Germline lookup yields CDR1 SGDLS and CDR2 YYNGEE. Trimming shortened V by 1 base and J by 3 bases, and 7 bases separated the two germline ends. This CDR3 spans 14 amino acids. CDR3 nucleotides: TGTGCCAGCAGCGTACGGCAGGACACCGGGGAGCTGTTTTTT. This codes for CASSVRQDTGELFF.

This clone was picked up one time. The gene calls are TRBV18 and TRBJ2-2; no clear D. Germline V lookup: CDR1 KGHSH, CDR2 LQKENI. V gave up 3 bases and J gave up 4 bases, with 6 bases separating them. This CDR3 contains 13 residues. The CDR3 DNA reads TGTGCCAGCTCACCGCAGCGCACCGGGGAGCTGTTTTTT. Translating it yields CASSPQRTGELFF.

The J gene is TRBJ2-3, the V gene TRBV5-4, with D tentatively TRBD2 (6 bases). Germline CDR1 reads SGHNT; CDR2 reads YYREEE (reference sequence). This CDR3 has 17 residues. V dropped 3 bases and J dropped 2 bases, with 19 bases sitting between them. The CDR3 sequence is CASSYPGTSPSTDTQYF. The CDR3, as DNA: TGTGCCAGCAGCTATCCCGGGACTTCCCCTTCCACAGATACGCAGTATTTT.

J is TRBJ1-1 and V is TRBV18; D is unclear. The CDR3 totals 16 residues. The V gene's germline CDR1 is KGHSH and CDR2 LQKENI. Trimming stripped 1 base from V and 1 base from J, with 13 bases between. CDR3 sequence (DNA): TGTGCCAGCTCACCACTGGGCCAAGGTGGGAACACTGAAGCTTTCTTT. Translating gives CASSPLGQGGNTEAFF.

The V gene is TRBV11-2, the J gene TRBJ1-1, with D possibly matching TRBD1 (5 bases). Germline assignment: CDR1 SGHAT and CDR2 FQNNGV. The CDR3 runs to 16 residues. Trimming pared 5 bases from V and 8 bases from J, leaving 24 bases between. The CDR3, as DNA: TGTGCCAGCAGCGGGAAGGTATCCCTCAGGGCCCACGAAGCTTTCTTT. Its translation: CASSGKVSLRAHEAFF.

The chain has TRBV7-8 and TRBJ2-5; the D gene is possibly TRBD2 (5 bases). The CDR3 is 18 residues long. CDR1 and CDR2 (germline): SGHVS, FQNEAQ. The germline V and J ends were trimmed by 3 bases and 7 bases, with 27 bases remaining between them. The DNA of the CDR3 is TGTGCCAGCAGCTTCTCCGGTCGGAAAGAGGGTTCGGAGGTGACCCAGTACTTC. As protein: CASSFSGRKEGSEVTQYF.

The gene calls are TRBV5-1 and TRBJ1-4; TRBD1 might be the D (5 bases). CDR3 length equals 16 residues. Trimming shortened V by 6 bases and J by 0 bases, and 15 bases separated the two germline ends. Germline CDR1 SGHRS, CDR2 YFSETQ. The CDR3 sequence: CASKRQSAPTNEKLFF. CDR3 coding DNA: TGCGCCAGCAAGAGACAGAGTGCTCCAACTAATGAAAAACTGTTTTTT.

CDR3 region: CASSWGIAGVMNEQFF. CDR3 DNA: TGTGCCAGCAGTTGGGGCATAGCGGGAGTCATGAATGAGCAGTTCTTC. The chain couples TRBV28 to TRBJ2-1; 9 bases are a match to TRBD2. Losses at the gene ends were 4 bases for V and 7 bases for J; bases not matched to a gene: 11. CDR1 is MDHEN and CDR2 is SYDVKM in the germline V gene. The CDR3 is 16 amino acids.